These 21 T cell receptor beta chains were sequenced from one sample in a study of vaccination and CD4 T cells after COVID-19. For these TCRs, the target antigens are not known. At the Johns Hopkins FTIC core, DNA taken from cultured CD4+ T cells was sequenced by way of the Oncomine TCR Beta short-read assay. TCRdb re-derived calls from the PCR reads in MiXCR, one entry per CDR3 protein. The sample holds approximately 15,000 distinct CDR3 sequences, 78% seen once. Treatment described: roughly 10-day PBMC culture with coronavirus spike peptide pools or control peptides (ViraFEST assay). This sample comprised CD4+ T cells from blood, cultured in vitro, obtained after SARS-CoV-2 vaccination. The origin of the receptors is a human donor who received a COVID-19 vaccine.

This chain connects TRBV25-1 to TRBJ1-2; a possible D gene is TRBD1 (6 bases). Deletions cut 4 bases from V and 8 bases from J, with 20 bases between. The CDR3 is 15 residues long. Germline V CDR1 and CDR2: MGHDK, SYGVNS. The CDR3 loop reads CASSVGAGAGTGYTF. In nucleotides, the CDR3 is TGTGCCAGCAGTGTAGGAGCAGGGGCGGGTACCGGCTACACCTTC.

This chain connects TRBV29-1 to TRBJ1-2; maybe TRBD1 (5 bases). This CDR3 spans 11 amino acids. The germline CDR1 and CDR2 sequences are SQVTM and ANQGSEA. Trimming removed 7 bases at V and 6 bases at J, with 12 bases between. The DNA of the CDR3 is TGCAGCGACGGGGGTTGGAATGGCTACACCTTC. It translates to CSDGGWNGYTF.

For the CDR3, the DNA is TGCAGTGCTAGCTACGGACAAGCTAACTATGGCTACACCTTC. Encoded protein: CSASYGQANYGYTF. The rearrangement joins TRBV20-1 to TRBJ1-2; a possible D gene is TRBD1 (5 bases). There are 14 residues in the CDR3. Germline CDR1 and CDR2: DFQATT and SNEGSKA (reference sequence). Trimming took 3 bases from V and 0 from J, leaving 11 bases between them.

The CDR3 region has the DNA TGTGCCAGCAGTGAAGCGCGACGTCTCTACGAGCAGTACTTC. As protein: CASSEARRLYEQYF. This chain links TRBV2 with TRBJ2-7; D gene uncertain. The CDR3 totals 14 residues. Trimming removed 0 bases from V and 3 bases from J, with 9 bases in between. Germline lookup yields CDR1 SNHLY and CDR2 FYNNEI.

This chain's CDR3 is CASSFQGRGSTEAFF. Written as DNA, the CDR3 is TGCGCCAGCAGCTTCCAGGGTAGGGGCAGCACTGAAGCTTTCTTT. V usage is TRBV5-1 and J usage is TRBJ1-1, with D tentatively TRBD1 (5 bases). This CDR3 is built from 15 residues. The germline V and J ends were trimmed by 2 bases and 4 bases, with 15 bases remaining between them. CDR1 is SGHRS, CDR2 YFSETQ, per germline.

This chain uses TRBV12-3 or TRBV12-4 with TRBJ1-1; D gene unclear. Trimming stripped 6 bases from V and 0 bases from J, with 11 bases between. CDR3 length: 14 residues. The CDR3 region is CASSHPALNTEAFF. The CDR3 DNA reads as TGTGCCAGCAGCCACCCCGCCCTGAACACTGAAGCTTTCTTT.

The CDR3 coding sequence is TGCGCCTCCTCCGGGGGGCAGGGGGCAAAAGCTTTCTTT. It encodes CASSGGQGAKAFF. This rearrangement joins TRBV4-1 to TRBJ1-1; 8 bases align to TRBD1. Germline V gene sequence: CDR1 MGHRA, CDR2 YSYEKL. CDR3 length: 13 amino acids. Germline trimming cut 11 bases from V and 9 bases from J; bases unmatched to any gene: 14.

The chain is built from TRBV7-7 and TRBJ1-1; 12 bases are a match to TRBD1. The trim removed 5 bases at V and 3 bases at J, leaving 25 bases unmatched. The germline V gene has CDR1 SSHAT and CDR2 FNYEAQ (reference sequence). The CDR3 loop spans 22 amino acids. The CDR3 protein is CASSPQSPQSRDRGRKDTEAFF. As DNA, the CDR3 is TGTGCCAGCAGCCCCCAATCACCCCAAAGCCGGGACAGGGGGCGCAAGGACACTGAAGCTTTCTTT.

The chain recombines TRBV3-1 with TRBJ1-6; no reliable D call. Germline V gene data show CDR1 as LGHDT and CDR2 as YNNKEL (reference sequence). V lost 1 base, J lost 9 bases, and 7 bases lay in between. CDR3 length: 13 amino acids. CDR3 region: CASSQVGGSPLHF. CDR3 in DNA: TGTGCCAGCAGCCAAGTAGGTGGTTCACCCCTCCACTTT.

This clonotype turned up a few times. This chain links TRBV20-1 with TRBJ2-3, with TRBD2 matching over 10 bases. The germline V gene has CDR1 DFQATT and CDR2 SNEGSKA (reference sequence). Unmatched junction bases numbered 7, after V lost 1 base and J lost 6 bases. CDR3 length: 15 amino acids. The CDR3 DNA reads TGCAGTGCTAGAGTTCCTAGCGGGGGCTCGGATACGCAGTATTTT. It translates to CSARVPSGGSDTQYF.

The chain joins TRBV30 to TRBJ1-1; 9 positions agree with TRBD1. This CDR3 region has 13 residues. The junction had 5 bases not matched to a gene; V was cut back by 5 bases and J by 4 bases. In germline, CDR1 is GTSNPN, CDR2 SVGIG (reference sequence). The CDR3 loop is CAWEQGAATEAFF. The CDR3 coding sequence is TGTGCCTGGGAACAGGGGGCAGCCACTGAAGCTTTCTTT.

V usage is TRBV11-3 and J usage is TRBJ2-2; perhaps TRBD2 as D (6 bases). Germline V CDR1 and CDR2: SGHNT, YENEEA. The CDR3 has 14 amino acids. Trimming shortened V by 0 bases and J by 6 bases, and 8 bases separated the two germline ends. The CDR3 sequence is CASSLDREAGELFF. CDR3 bases: TGTGCCAGCAGCTTAGACAGGGAGGCCGGGGAGCTGTTTTTT.

This clonotype is medium-sized in the sample. The chain couples TRBV20-1 to TRBJ2-5, with a weak D call TRBD2 (7 bases). Germline CDR1 DFQATT, CDR2 SNEGSKA (reference sequence). CDR3 length: 13 amino acids. Trimming cost V 4 bases and J 4 bases, with 13 bases left between them. CDR3 DNA: TGCAGTGCTACCGGGGGGCAGGTAGAGACCCAGTACTTC. Its translation: CSATGGQVETQYF.

The table lists this clonotype with a few counts. For the CDR3, the DNA is TGTGCCATCAGTGAGTCGACGGGGTTAGGTCAGCCCCAGCATTTT. Its translation is CAISESTGLGQPQHF. V and J are TRBV10-3 and TRBJ1-5; D is ambiguous. The CDR3 has 15 residues. V was clipped by 0 bases and J by 6 bases, with 12 bases between them. The germline V gene encodes CDR1 ENHRY and CDR2 SYGVKD.

The CDR3 DNA reads as TGTGCCAGTCGAAGGGACAGGGGGTATCAGCCCCAGCATTTT. As protein: CASRRDRGYQPQHF. V usage is TRBV19 and J usage is TRBJ1-5; TRBD1 aligns across 11 bases. The V segment lost 8 bases and the J segment 5 bases; nucleotides outside the gene matches: 5. CDR3 size: 14 residues. CDR1 and CDR2 from the germline V gene are LNHDA and SQIVND (reference sequence).

This clonotype has just a few counts. J is TRBJ2-3 and V is TRBV2, with 8 bases aligning to TRBD1. Germline CDR1 and CDR2: SNHLY and FYNNEI. The CDR3 is made up of 14 amino acids. J lost 6 bases, V lost 1 base, and 3 bases had no gene match. CDR3 region: CASSEGDRYDTQYF. The CDR3 DNA reads as TGTGCCAGCAGTGAAGGGGACAGGTATGATACGCAGTATTTT. The full variable domain, with the rest looked up from reference TRBV2 and TRBJ2-3, is EPEVTQTPSHQVTQMGQEVILRCVPISNHLYFYWYRQILGQKVEFLVSFYNNEISEKSEIFDDQFSVERPDGSNFTLKIRSTKLEDSAMYFCASSEGDRYDTQYFGPGTRLTVL.

This clonotype was found a few times. The rearrangement joins TRBV20-1 to TRBJ2-1, with 8 bases identical to TRBD2. In germline, CDR1 is DFQATT, CDR2 SNEGSKA (reference sequence). Trimming cost V 3 bases and J 3 bases; bases outside gene matches: 1. The CDR3 is 13 residues long. CDR3: CSASTSGYNEQFF. CDR3 DNA: TGCAGTGCTAGTACTAGCGGCTACAATGAGCAGTTCTTC.

The rearrangement uses TRBV6-1 and TRBJ1-3; 8 nucleotides match TRBD1. Germline-derived CDR1 and CDR2 are MNHNS and SASEGT. J lost 14 bases, V lost 6 bases, and 9 bases had no gene match. The CDR3 is 12 residues long. CDR3 loop: CASSPRQGNVYF. The DNA of the CDR3 is TGTGCCAGCAGCCCACGACAGGGGAACGTATATTTT.

As DNA, the CDR3 is TGTGCCAGCAGTCAGAGTAGGACAGGCCAAGTCTACACCTTC. Amino acid sequence: CASSQSRTGQVYTF. This rearrangement joins TRBV2 to TRBJ1-2; 7 bases agree with TRBD1. V dropped 5 bases and J dropped 10; count of bases not matched to a gene: 13. CDR1 and CDR2 (germline): SNHLY, FYNNEI. The CDR3 length is 14 residues. Together with reference TRBV2 and TRBJ1-2, the CDR3 gives the full variable domain: EPEVTQTPSHQVTQMGQEVILRCVPISNHLYFYWYRQILGQKVEFLVSFYNNEISEKSEIFDDQFSVERPDGSNFTLKIRSTKLEDSAMYFCASSQSRTGQVYTFGSGTRLTVV.

This clonotype was seen just once. The chain employs TRBV3-1 and TRBJ1-2; D is uncertain. Germline V gene lookup returns CDR1 LGHDT and CDR2 YNNKEL (reference sequence). The CDR3 sequence is 14 residues long. Trimming stripped 1 base from V and 3 bases from J, with 9 bases between. The CDR3 is CASSQGAAHYGYTF. CDR3 coding DNA: TGTGCCAGCAGCCAAGGGGCTGCTCACTATGGCTACACCTTC.

The chain couples TRBV7-8 to TRBJ1-6; D may be TRBD1 (5 bases). Germline loops: CDR1 SGHVS, CDR2 FQNEAQ. The V and J ends lost 2 bases and 5 bases respectively, with 19 bases between them. This CDR3 is built from 18 residues. The CDR3 sequence is CASSLSHRTTINNSPLHF. DNA for the CDR3: TGTGCCAGCAGCTTAAGTCACAGGACTACCATTAATAATTCACCCCTCCACTTT.